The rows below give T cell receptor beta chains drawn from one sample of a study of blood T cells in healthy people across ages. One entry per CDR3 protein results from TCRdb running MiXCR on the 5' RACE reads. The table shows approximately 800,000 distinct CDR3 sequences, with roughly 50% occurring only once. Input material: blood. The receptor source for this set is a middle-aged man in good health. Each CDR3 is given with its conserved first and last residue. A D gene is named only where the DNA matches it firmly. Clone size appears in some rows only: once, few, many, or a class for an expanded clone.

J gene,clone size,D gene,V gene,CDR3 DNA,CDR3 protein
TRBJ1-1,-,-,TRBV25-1,TGTGCCAGCCACGGACTGGGCGCGAACACTGAAGCTTTCTTT,CASHGLGANTEAFF
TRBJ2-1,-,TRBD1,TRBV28,TGTGCCAGCACCGTCAATCCCAGATCCGGGACAGGGACGTACAATGAGCAGTTCTTC,CASTVNPRSGTGTYNEQFF
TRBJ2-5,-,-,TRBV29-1,TGCAGCGCTGGACCCGGGACCATAGAGACCCAGTACTTC,CSAGPGTIETQYF
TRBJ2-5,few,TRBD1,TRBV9,TGTGCCAGCAGCTCAGGGACAGGCGAAGAGACCCAGTACTTC,CASSSGTGEETQYF
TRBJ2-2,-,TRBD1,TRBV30,TGTGCCTGGATTCCCGGGACAGCGAACACCGGGGAGCTGTTTTTT,CAWIPGTANTGELFF
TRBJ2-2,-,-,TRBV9,TGTGCCAGCACCCTGGAGGCAGGGAGAACCGGGGAGCTGTTTTTT,CASTLEAGRTGELFF
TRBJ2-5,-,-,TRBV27,TGTGCCAGCAGTTTAAATTGGGGGGCGTACCAAGAGACCCAGTACTTC,CASSLNWGAYQETQYF
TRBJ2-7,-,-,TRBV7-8,TGTGCCAGCAGCTTAGTAGGCAGAGCACTATACAATGAGCAGTACTTC,CASSLVGRALYNEQYF
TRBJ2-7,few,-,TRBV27,TGTGCCAGATCCCATCTCCCGGTGTACGAGCAGTACTTC,CARSHLPVYEQYF
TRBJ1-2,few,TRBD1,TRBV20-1,TGCAGTGGCGCGCGGGACAGTAACTATGGCTACACCTTC,CSGARDSNYGYTF
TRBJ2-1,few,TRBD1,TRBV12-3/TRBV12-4,TGTGCCAGCAGTTCCCGGACAGGGGACCTCAATGAGCAGTTCTTC,CASSSRTGDLNEQFF
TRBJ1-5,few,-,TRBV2,TGTGCCAGCAGTGAAGCCCAGCCCCAGCATTTT,CASSEAQPQHF
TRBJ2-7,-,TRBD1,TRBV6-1,TGTGCCAGCATTGGGAGACAGGGGTTCTCCTACGAGCAGTACTTC,CASIGRQGFSYEQYF
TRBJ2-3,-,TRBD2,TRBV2,TGTGCCAGCAGTGGCACTAGCGGGGGGGCCCATAACACAGATACGCAGTATTTT,CASSGTSGGAHNTDTQYF
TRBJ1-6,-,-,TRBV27,TGTGCCAGCAGTTTATCCGGGCACAATTCACCCCTCCACTTT,CASSLSGHNSPLHF
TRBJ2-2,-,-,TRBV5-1,TGCGCCAGCAGCGCGGGAAGAATGAACACCGGGGAGCTGTTTTTT,CASSAGRMNTGELFF
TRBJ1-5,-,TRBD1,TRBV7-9,TGTGCCAGCTCCGGGACAGGGGCGGATCCCCAGCATTTT,CASSGTGADPQHF
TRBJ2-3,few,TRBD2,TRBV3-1,TGTGCCAGCAGTCACCAGCGGGGGGGCGAGGATACGCAGTATTTT,CASSHQRGGEDTQYF
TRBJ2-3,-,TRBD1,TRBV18,TGTGCCAGCTCACCCACCGAACTGGGACAGGGATTGTTGGATACGCAGTATTTT,CASSPTELGQGLLDTQYF
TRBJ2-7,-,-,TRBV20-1,TGCAGTGCTATGTTAAGGCGGCGCTTGTTCGAGCAGTACTTC,CSAMLRRRLFEQYF
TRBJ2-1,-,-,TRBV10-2,TGCGCCAGCAGTGCCGGAGGACAGAGGAAATACTACGAGCAGTTCTTC,CASSAGGQRKYYEQFF
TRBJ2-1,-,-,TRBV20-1,TGCAGTGCTAGAGGCGGGACAGAAAAGTTCTTC,CSARGGTEKFF
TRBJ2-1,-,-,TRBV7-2,TGTGCCAGCAGCTTAAGGCGGGCCCCGAGCTCCTACAATGAGCAGTTCTTC,CASSLRRAPSSYNEQFF
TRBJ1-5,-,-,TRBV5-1,TGCGCCAGCAGCTTGGGGCCGGACGGGGGGCCGAATCAGCCCCAGCATTTT,CASSLGPDGGPNQPQHF
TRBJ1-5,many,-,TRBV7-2,TGTGCCAGCAGCTTAGGTATAGGGGCCAAAAATCAGCCCCAGCATTTT,CASSLGIGAKNQPQHF
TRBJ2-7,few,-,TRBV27,TGTGCCAGCAGATATACAAGGTCGGCCGAGCAGTACTTC,CASRYTRSAEQYF
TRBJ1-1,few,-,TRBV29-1,TGCAGCGGGGTTGGAGGCCCAGACACTGAAGCTTTCTTT,CSGVGGPDTEAFF
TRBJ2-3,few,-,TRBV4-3,TGCGCCAGCAGCCCCGGGTCCGTCGGGGGCGAAGATACGCAGTATTTT,CASSPGSVGGEDTQYF
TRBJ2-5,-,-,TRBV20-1,TGCAGTGCTACGGACTGGTCCCAGGAGACCCAGTACTTC,CSATDWSQETQYF
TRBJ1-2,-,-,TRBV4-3,TGCGCCAGCAGCCAAGATTCGGCGGAGATACGACTATCCGGCTACACCTTC,CASSQDSAEIRLSGYTF
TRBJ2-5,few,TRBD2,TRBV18,TGTGCCAGCTCACCACCAGCGGGATTGGAGACCCAGTACTTC,CASSPPAGLETQYF
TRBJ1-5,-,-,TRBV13,TGTGCCAGCAGCTTACGGCGTCGGCAGCCCCAGCATTTT,CASSLRRRQPQHF
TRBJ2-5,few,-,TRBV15,TGTGCCACCAGCAGAACCCTCAGGGGAGGAGCCCAAGAGACCCAGTACTTC,CATSRTLRGGAQETQYF
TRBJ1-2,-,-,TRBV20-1,TGCAGTGCATGGGACAACAGGGACTATGGCTACACCTTC,CSAWDNRDYGYTF
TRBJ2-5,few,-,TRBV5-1,TGCGCCAGCAGCACGACTCTGAGCCAAGAGACCCAGTACTTC,CASSTTLSQETQYF
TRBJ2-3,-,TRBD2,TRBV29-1,TGCAGCGTTACGATAGCGGGGGGCACAGATACGCAGTATTTT,CSVTIAGGTDTQYF
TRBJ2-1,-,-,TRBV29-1,TGCAGCGTTGGGAAGGACTCCCGGTACCAAGAGACCCAGTTCTTC,CSVGKDSRYQETQFF
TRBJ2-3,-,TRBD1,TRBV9,TGTGCCAGCAGCCTTTCCCCGGGACAGTCTAGCACAGATACGCAGTATTTT,CASSLSPGQSSTDTQYF
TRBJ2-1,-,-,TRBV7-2,TGTGCCAGCAGCTTAGTAGGGGACAATGATCAGTTCTTC,CASSLVGDNDQFF
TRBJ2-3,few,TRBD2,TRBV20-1,TGCAGTGCGCCACTAGCGGGAGCGGGAAGCACAGATACGCAGTATTTT,CSAPLAGAGSTDTQYF
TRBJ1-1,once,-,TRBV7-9,TGTGCCAGCAGCTTGGACCGAGGGAGGGCAAGGAACACTGAAGCTTTCTTT,CASSLDRGRARNTEAFF
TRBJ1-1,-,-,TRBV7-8,TGTAGCAGCAGCTTAGCGAACAGGGAAGAAGCTTTCTTT,CSSSLANREEAFF
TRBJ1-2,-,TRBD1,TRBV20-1,TGCAGTGTTACTCCTATGGACAGGGAGAGCCCTAACTATGGCTACACCTTC,CSVTPMDRESPNYGYTF
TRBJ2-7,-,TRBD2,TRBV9,TGTGCCAGCAGCGTAACTAGCGGTACGAACTCCTACAATGAGCAGTACTTC,CASSVTSGTNSYNEQYF